The 16 T cell receptor beta chains in this list originate from one sample, sequenced in a study of cytomegalovirus exposure and HLA in healthy donors. A multiplex PCR was run with 60 Vbeta primers and 13 Jbeta primers. Measured with immunoSEQ multiplex PCR; TCRdb has only the in-frame clones, and not every one. The sample lists roughly 110,000 clones, less than 85% occurring once. Sequencing was done on a sample of PBMCs. All receptors derive from a man aged 18 to 29 in good health and CMV-seronegative.

The V gene is TRBV11-3, the J gene TRBJ2-3; 8 bases are a match to TRBD2. V lost 8 bases and J lost 2; bases outside the gene matches: 9. CDR1 and CDR2 (germline): SGHNT, YENEEA. CDR3 length equals 15 residues. CDR3 nucleotides: TGTGCCAGCTCACCCGGGCGGGGGGACACAGATACGCAGTATTTT. It codes for CASSPGRGDTDTQYF. The full variable domain, with the rest looked up from reference TRBV11-3 and TRBJ2-3, is EAGVVQSPRYKIIEKKQPVAFWCNPISGHNTLYWYLQNLGQGPELLIRYENEEAVDDSQLPKDRFSAERLKGVDSTLKIQPAELGDSAVYLCASSPGRGDTDTQYFGPGTRLTVL.

V usage is TRBV27 and J usage is TRBJ2-7, with 7 bases that match TRBD1. The V gene end was trimmed by 5 bases and the J gene end by 0 bases; junction bases not matched to a gene: 4. CDR1 is MNHEY and CDR2 is SMNVEV in the germline V gene (reference sequence). The CDR3 runs 14 residues. CDR3 protein: CASSPRDSSYEQYF. CDR3 sequence (DNA): TGTGCCAGCAGTCCCAGGGACAGCTCCTACGAGCAGTACTTC.

This rearrangement joins TRBV2 to TRBJ1-1; D perhaps matches TRBD1 (6 bases). Germline V CDR1 and CDR2: SNHLY, FYNNEI. CDR3 length: 15 residues. Trimming removed 8 bases at V and 0 bases at J, with 16 bases between. The CDR3 DNA reads TGTGCCAGCCAGTTACAGGGAATGGTGAACACTGAAGCTTTCTTT. It is translated as CASQLQGMVNTEAFF.

V usage is TRBV7-2 and J usage is TRBJ2-3; TRBD2 agrees at 13 bases. V trimming: 0 bases; J trimming: 5 bases; junction bases outside the gene matches: 5. Germline CDR1 and CDR2: SGHTA and FQGNSA. The CDR3 totals 17 residues. The CDR3 protein is CASSLAGTSGAVDTQYF. CDR3 sequence (DNA): TGTGCCAGCAGCTTAGCGGGGACTAGCGGGGCTGTAGATACGCAGTATTTT.

The chain joins TRBV27 to TRBJ2-5; D might be TRBD1 (6 bases). CDR1 and CDR2 from the germline V gene are MNHEY and SMNVEV (reference sequence). The V and J ends lost 4 bases and 8 bases respectively, with 14 bases between them. The CDR3 sequence is 13 residues long. CDR3 in amino acids: CASSYSRGTTQYF. DNA for the CDR3: TGTGCCAGCAGTTACTCGAGAGGGACAACCCAGTACTTC.

In its sample, this clone was seen a few times. Written as DNA, the CDR3 is TGTGCCAGCGGACTAGCGGGGGCTCCTGGGGGGCAGTTCTTC. Its protein is CASGLAGAPGGQFF. The chain employs TRBV6-5 and TRBJ2-1; 13 bases are shared with TRBD2. This CDR3 has 14 residues. The junction had 10 bases not matched to a gene; V was cut back by 8 bases and J by 12 bases. Germline V gene sequence: CDR1 MNHEY, CDR2 SVGAGI.

This chain connects TRBV29-1 to TRBJ1-5, with D unclear. The germline V and J ends were trimmed by 6 bases and 4 bases, with 13 bases remaining between them. This CDR3 is built from 13 residues. Per germline, CDR1 SQVTM and CDR2 ANQGSEA. The chain's CDR3 is CSVTLGVNQPQHF. The CDR3 nucleotides read TGCAGCGTGACCTTGGGCGTAAATCAGCCCCAGCATTTT.

The chain joins TRBV29-1 to TRBJ1-2; 7 bases match TRBD1. The CDR3 runs 13 residues. Germline values: CDR1 SQVTM, CDR2 ANQGSEA. J lost 3 bases, V lost 3 bases, and 4 bases had no gene match. The DNA of the CDR3 is TGCAGCGTTGAGAACACAGGGGACTATGGCTACACCTTC. As protein: CSVENTGDYGYTF.

The gene calls are TRBV28 and TRBJ1-1, with 11 bases identical to TRBD1. The CDR3 consists of 12 residues. V lost 8 bases and J lost 10; bases outside the gene matches: 6. The V gene's germline CDR1 is MDHEN and CDR2 SYDVKM. This CDR3 reads CASVGQGVSAFF. The CDR3 DNA sequence: TGTGCCAGCGTGGGACAGGGGGTTTCAGCTTTCTTT.

This clone was counted only a few times. The chain uses TRBV11-2 and TRBJ2-7; 7 bases line up with TRBD2. Looked up from germline, CDR1 is SGHAT and CDR2 is FQNNGV. V was clipped by 5 bases and J by 5 bases; unmatched bases: 9. The CDR3 spans 14 residues. The CDR3 DNA reads TGTGCCAGCAGCCCCTCCCGGGGGGTTAACGAGCAGTACTTC. Protein: CASSPSRGVNEQYF.

V and J are TRBV6-5 and TRBJ1-4; perhaps TRBD1 as D (6 bases). The CDR3 is made up of 15 amino acids. V was cut by 6 bases and J by 3 bases, with 14 bases left in between. Germline CDR1 MNHEY, CDR2 SVGAGI. The CDR3 sequence: CASRKQGRPNEKLFF. CDR3 in DNA: TGTGCCAGCAGAAAGCAGGGGCGGCCTAATGAAAAACTGTTTTTT.

This chain uses TRBV4-1 with TRBJ2-7, with D uncertain. The CDR3 totals 14 residues. Per the germline V gene, CDR1 is MGHRA and CDR2 is YSYEKL. Trimming stripped 4 bases from V and 3 bases from J, with 13 bases between. In DNA, the CDR3 is TGCGCCAGCAGCCCGGCCCCACACAGCTACGAGCAGTACTTC. It yields the protein CASSPAPHSYEQYF.

The chain carries TRBV18 and TRBJ2-7, with D unresolved. Germline CDR1 is KGHSH and CDR2 is LQKENI. This CDR3 comprises 12 residues. V lost 2 bases and J lost 2, with 4 bases in between. CDR3: CASSPATYEQYF. The CDR3 DNA reads TGTGCCAGCTCACCAGCGACCTACGAGCAGTACTTC.

The chain uses TRBV7-9 and TRBJ1-2, with TRBD1 identical over 9 bases. The CDR3 length is 14 residues. Trimming removed 5 bases from V and 7 bases from J; junction bases left unmatched: 8. Per the germline V gene, CDR1 is SEHNR and CDR2 is FQNEAQ (reference sequence). CDR3 DNA: TGTGCCAGCAGCCGTCCCGGGACAGGGTGTGGCTACACCTTC. Its protein is CASSRPGTGCGYTF.

This clone was detected once. Mismatch with germline at one junction end may stem from a read error. This chain links TRBV6-5 with TRBJ1-6; a possible D gene is TRBD1 (5 bases). The germline CDR1 and CDR2 sequences are MNHEY and SVGAGI. The CDR3 sequence is 15 residues long. CDR3 nucleotide sequence: TGTGCCAGCAGTAAGGGCAGGGTTTCTAATTCACCCCCCCACTTT. It codes for CASSKGRVSNSPPHF.

The chain recombines TRBV19 with TRBJ2-7; the D gene is possibly TRBD2 (5 bases). This CDR3 is 14 amino acids long. CDR1 and CDR2 from the germline V gene are LNHDA and SQIVND (reference sequence). The V end lost 1 base, the J end lost 0 bases, and 7 bases lay between the germline ends. CDR3 residues: CASSIVGSSYEQYF. DNA for the CDR3: TGTGCCAGTAGTATAGTGGGGAGCTCCTACGAGCAGTACTTC.